This TCR beta chain was sequenced for a study of cytomegalovirus exposure and HLA in healthy donors. It was with 60 Vbeta and 13 Jbeta primers that the PCR ran. The assay was immunoSEQ multiplex PCR, and TCRdb's table has in-frame clones only and misses some. The sample yields some 100,000 clones, around 76% seen once. The clonotype originates from a woman in her forties or fifties in good health and CMV-seropositive. Sequencing was performed on PBMCs.

The CDR3 is CASSLDAGGTGSPLHF. CDR3 DNA sequence: TGCGCCAGCAGCTTGGATGCAGGGGGCACGGGATCACCCCTCCACTTT. The V call is TRBV5-1, the J call TRBJ1-6; 8 nucleotides agree with TRBD1. The V segment lost 0 bases and the J segment 10 bases; nucleotides outside the gene matches: 9. From germline, CDR1 is SGHRS and CDR2 YFSETQ. The CDR3 consists of 16 residues.